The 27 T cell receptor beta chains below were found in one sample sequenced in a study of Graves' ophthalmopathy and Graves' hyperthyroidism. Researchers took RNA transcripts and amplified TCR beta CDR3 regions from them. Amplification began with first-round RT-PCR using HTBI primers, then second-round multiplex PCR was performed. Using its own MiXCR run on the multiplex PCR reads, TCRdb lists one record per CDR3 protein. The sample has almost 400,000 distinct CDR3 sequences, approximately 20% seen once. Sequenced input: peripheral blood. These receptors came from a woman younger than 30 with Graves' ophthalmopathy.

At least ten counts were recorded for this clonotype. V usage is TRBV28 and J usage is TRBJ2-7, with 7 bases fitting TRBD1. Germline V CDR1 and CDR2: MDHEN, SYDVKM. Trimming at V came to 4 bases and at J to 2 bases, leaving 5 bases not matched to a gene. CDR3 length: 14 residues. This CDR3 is CASSSFTGAYEQYF. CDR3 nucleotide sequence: TGTGCCAGCAGTTCCTTCACAGGGGCCTACGAGCAGTACTTC.

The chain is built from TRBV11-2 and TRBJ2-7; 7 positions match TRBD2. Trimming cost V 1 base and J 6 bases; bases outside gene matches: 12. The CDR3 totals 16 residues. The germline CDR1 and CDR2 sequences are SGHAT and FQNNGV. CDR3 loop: CASSLVPTSFTPEQYF. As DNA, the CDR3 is TGTGCCAGCAGCTTAGTTCCGACTAGCTTCACTCCCGAGCAGTACTTC.

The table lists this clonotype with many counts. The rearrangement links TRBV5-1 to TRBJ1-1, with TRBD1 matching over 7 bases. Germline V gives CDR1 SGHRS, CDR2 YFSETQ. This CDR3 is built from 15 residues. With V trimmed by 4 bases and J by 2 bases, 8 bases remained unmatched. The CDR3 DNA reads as TGCGCCAGCAGCGACCGACAGGGCTCTAACACTGAAGCTTTCTTT. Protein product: CASSDRQGSNTEAFF.

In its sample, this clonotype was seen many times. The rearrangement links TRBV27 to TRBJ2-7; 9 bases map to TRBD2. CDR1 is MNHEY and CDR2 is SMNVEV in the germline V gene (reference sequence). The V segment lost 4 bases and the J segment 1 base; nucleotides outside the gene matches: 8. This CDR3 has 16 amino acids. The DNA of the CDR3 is TGTGCCAGCAGTTATGGGAGCGGGAGGAGTTCCTACGAGCAGTACTTC. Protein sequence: CASSYGSGRSSYEQYF.

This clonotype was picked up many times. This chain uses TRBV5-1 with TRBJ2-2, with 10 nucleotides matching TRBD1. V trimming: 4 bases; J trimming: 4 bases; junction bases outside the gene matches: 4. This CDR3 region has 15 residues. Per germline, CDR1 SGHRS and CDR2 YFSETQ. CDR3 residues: CASSQGQGGTGELFF. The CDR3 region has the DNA TGCGCCAGCAGCCAAGGACAGGGGGGCACCGGGGAGCTGTTTTTT.

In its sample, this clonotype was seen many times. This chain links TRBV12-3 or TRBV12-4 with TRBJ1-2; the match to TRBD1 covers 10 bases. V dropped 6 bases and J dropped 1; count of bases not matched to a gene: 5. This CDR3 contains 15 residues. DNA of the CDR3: TGTGCCAGCAGCAGAGGGGACAGGGGTAACTATGGCTACACCTTC. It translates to CASSRGDRGNYGYTF.

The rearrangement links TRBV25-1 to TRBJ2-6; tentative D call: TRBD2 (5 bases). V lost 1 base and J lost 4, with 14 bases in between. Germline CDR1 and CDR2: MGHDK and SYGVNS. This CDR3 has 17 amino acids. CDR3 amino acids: CASSELRTPGGANVLTF. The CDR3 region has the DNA TGTGCCAGCAGTGAATTAAGGACCCCGGGGGGGGCCAACGTCCTGACTTTC.

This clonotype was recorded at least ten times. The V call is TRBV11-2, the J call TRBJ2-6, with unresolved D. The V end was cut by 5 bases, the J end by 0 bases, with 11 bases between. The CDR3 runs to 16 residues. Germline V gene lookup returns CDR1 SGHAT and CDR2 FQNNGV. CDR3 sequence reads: CASSPTPSSGANVLTF. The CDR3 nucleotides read TGTGCCAGCAGCCCTACCCCGAGCTCTGGGGCCAACGTCCTGACTTTC.

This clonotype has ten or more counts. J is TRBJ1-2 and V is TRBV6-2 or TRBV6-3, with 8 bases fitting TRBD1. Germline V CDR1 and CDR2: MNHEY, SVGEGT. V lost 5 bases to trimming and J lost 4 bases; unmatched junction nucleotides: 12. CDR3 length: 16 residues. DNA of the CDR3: TGTGCCAGCAGTCGCTCCTCGGACAGGGCGAGCTATGGCTACACCTTC. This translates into CASSRSSDRASYGYTF.

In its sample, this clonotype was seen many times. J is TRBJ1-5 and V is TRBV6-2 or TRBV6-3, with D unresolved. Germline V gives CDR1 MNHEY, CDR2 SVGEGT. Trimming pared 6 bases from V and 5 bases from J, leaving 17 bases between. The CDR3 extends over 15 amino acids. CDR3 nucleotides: TGTGCCAGCAGAAGTCCTGGGATTAGGCATCAGCCCCAGCATTTT. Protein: CASRSPGIRHQPQHF.

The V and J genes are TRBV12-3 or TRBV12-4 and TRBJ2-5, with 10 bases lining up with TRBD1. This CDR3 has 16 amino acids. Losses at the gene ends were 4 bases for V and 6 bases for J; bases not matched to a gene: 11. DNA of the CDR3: TGTGCCAGCAGTTCACGAATCCGGGACAGGGGAAAGACCCAGTACTTC. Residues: CASSSRIRDRGKTQYF.

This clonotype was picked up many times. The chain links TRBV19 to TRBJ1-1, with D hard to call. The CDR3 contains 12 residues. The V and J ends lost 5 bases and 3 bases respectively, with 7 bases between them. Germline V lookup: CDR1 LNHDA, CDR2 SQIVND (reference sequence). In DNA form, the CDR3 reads TGTGCCAGTAGTCAATTCGACACTGAAGCTTTCTTT. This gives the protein CASSQFDTEAFF.

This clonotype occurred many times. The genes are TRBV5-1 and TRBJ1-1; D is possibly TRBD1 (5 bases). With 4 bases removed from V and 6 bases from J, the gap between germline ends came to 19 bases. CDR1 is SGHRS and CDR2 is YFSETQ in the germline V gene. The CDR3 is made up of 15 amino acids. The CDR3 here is CASSLGPGVLAEAFF. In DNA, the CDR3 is TGCGCCAGCAGCCTGGGTCCGGGGGTATTGGCTGAAGCTTTCTTT.

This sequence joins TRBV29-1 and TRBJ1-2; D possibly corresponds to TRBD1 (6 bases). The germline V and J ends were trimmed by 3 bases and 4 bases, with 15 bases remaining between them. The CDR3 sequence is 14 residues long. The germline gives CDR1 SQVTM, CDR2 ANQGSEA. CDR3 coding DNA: TGCAGCGTTGACCCCCAGGGGATTGGCTATGGCTACACCTTC. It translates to CSVDPQGIGYGYTF.

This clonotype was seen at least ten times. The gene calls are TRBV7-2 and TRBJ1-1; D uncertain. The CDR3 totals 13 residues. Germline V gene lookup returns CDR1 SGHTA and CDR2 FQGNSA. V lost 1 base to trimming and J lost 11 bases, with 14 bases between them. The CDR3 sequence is CASSLDQGMRAFF. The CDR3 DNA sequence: TGTGCCAGCAGCTTAGATCAAGGGATGAGGGCTTTCTTT.

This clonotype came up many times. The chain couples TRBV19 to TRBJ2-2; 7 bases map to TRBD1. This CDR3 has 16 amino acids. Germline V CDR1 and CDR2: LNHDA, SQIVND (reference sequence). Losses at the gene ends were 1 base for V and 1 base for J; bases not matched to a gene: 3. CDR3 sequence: CASSIGGQWNTGELFF. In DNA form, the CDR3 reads TGTGCCAGTAGTATAGGGGGACAGTGGAACACCGGGGAGCTGTTTTTT.

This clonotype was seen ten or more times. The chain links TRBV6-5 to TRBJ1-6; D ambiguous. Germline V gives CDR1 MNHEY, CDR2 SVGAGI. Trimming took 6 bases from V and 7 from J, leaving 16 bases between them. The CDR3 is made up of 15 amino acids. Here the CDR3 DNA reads TGTGCCAGCAGGGTGAGAGAGGGATACAATTCACCCCTCCACTTT. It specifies CASRVREGYNSPLHF.

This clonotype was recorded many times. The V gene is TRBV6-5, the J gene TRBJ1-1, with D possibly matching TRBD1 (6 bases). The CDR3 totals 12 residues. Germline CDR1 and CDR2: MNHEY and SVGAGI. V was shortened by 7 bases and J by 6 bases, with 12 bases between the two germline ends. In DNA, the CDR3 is TGTGCCAGCACCCGAGGGGGTTCTGAAGCTTTCTTT. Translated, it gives CASTRGGSEAFF.

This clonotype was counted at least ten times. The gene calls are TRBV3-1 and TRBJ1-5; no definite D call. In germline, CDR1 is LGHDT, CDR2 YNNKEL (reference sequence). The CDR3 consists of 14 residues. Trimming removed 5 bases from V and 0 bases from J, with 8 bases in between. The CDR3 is CASSAGNSNQPQHF. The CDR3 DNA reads TGTGCCAGCAGCGCAGGAAATAGCAATCAGCCCCAGCATTTT.

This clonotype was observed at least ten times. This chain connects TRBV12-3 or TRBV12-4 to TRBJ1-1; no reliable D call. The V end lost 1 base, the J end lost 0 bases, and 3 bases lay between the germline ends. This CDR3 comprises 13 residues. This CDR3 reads CASSLDMNTEAFF. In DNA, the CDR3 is TGTGCCAGCAGTTTAGACATGAACACTGAAGCTTTCTTT.

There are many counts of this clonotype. Here the CDR3 DNA reads TGTGCCAGCAGTTTCCTAGGGGGGCTTACAACCAACACTGAAGCTTTCTTT. Translation: CASSFLGGLTTNTEAFF. The rearrangement uses TRBV12-3 or TRBV12-4 and TRBJ1-1; a weak D match, TRBD1 (6 bases). This CDR3 comprises 17 residues. Trimming stripped 3 bases from V and 2 bases from J, with 19 bases between.

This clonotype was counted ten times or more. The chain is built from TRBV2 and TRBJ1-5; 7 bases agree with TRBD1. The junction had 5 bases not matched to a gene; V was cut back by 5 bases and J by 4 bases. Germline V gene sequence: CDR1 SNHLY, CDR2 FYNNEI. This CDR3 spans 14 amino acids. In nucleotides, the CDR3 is TGTGCCAGCAGTTTAAAGGGGGCGAATCAGCCCCAGCATTTT. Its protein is CASSLKGANQPQHF.

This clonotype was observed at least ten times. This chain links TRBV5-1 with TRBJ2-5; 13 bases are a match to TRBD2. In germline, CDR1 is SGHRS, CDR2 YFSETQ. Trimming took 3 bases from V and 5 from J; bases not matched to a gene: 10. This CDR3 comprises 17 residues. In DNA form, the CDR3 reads TGCGCCAGCAGCTCAGGACTAGCGGGGGCCAAGGGGGAGACCCAGTACTTC. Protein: CASSSGLAGAKGETQYF. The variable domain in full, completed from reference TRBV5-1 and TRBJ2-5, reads KAGVTQTPRYLIKTRGQQVTLSCSPISGHRSVSWYQQTPGQGLQFLFEYFSETQRNKGNFPGRFSGRQFSNSRSEMNVSTLELGDSALYLCASSSGLAGAKGETQYFGPGTRLLVL.

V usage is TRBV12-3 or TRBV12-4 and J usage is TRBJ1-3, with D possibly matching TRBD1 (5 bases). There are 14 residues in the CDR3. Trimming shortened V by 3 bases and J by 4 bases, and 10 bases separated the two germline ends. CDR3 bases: TGTGCCAGCAGTTTCCAGGGACCCGGAAACACCATATATTTT. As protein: CASSFQGPGNTIYF.

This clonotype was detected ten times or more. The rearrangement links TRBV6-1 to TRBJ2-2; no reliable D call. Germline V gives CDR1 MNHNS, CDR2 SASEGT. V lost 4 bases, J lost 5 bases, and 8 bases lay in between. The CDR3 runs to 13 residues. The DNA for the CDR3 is TGTGCCAGCAGTGCGTTGAGAACCGGGGAGCTGTTTTTT. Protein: CASSALRTGELFF.

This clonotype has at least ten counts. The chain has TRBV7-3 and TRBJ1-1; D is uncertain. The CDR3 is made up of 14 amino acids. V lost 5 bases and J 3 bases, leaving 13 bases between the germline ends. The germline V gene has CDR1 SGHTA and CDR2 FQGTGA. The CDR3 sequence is CASSIGGGDTEAFF. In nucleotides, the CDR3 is TGTGCCAGCAGCATAGGCGGTGGGGACACTGAAGCTTTCTTT.

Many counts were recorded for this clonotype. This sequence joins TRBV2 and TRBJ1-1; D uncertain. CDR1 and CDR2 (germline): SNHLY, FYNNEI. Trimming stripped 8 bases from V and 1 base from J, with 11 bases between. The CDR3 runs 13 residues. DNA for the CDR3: TGTGCCAGCGGCAAGGCGGGGAACACTGAAGCTTTCTTT. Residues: CASGKAGNTEAFF. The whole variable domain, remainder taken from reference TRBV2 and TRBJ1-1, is EPEVTQTPSHQVTQMGQEVILRCVPISNHLYFYWYRQILGQKVEFLVSFYNNEISEKSEIFDDQFSVERPDGSNFTLKIRSTKLEDSAMYFCASGKAGNTEAFFGQGTRLTVV.